This is a list of T cell receptor beta chains from one sample in a study of cytomegalovirus exposure and HLA in healthy donors. The assay was immunoSEQ multiplex PCR, and TCRdb's table has in-frame clones only and misses some. Found here are 90,000 to 120,000 clones; the top ten clones hold about 0.58%. Material for sequencing was PBMCs. These receptors came from a man over 45 in good health and CMV-seronegative. Each CDR3 is given with its conserved first and last residue. Each record gives: J gene, D gene, V gene, CDR3 protein, CDR3 DNA. The D gene is left open where the match is weak.

J gene: TRBJ1-1; D gene: NA; V gene: TRBV5-5; CDR3 protein: CASSLGPLWGDTEAFF; CDR3 DNA: TGTGCCAGCAGCTTGGGGCCGCTTTGGGGGGACACTGAAGCTTTCTTT
J gene: TRBJ1-1; D gene: NA; V gene: TRBV5-1; CDR3 protein: CASSLAFGGTEAFF; CDR3 DNA: TGCGCCAGCAGCTTGGCATTCGGGGGTACTGAAGCTTTCTTT
J gene: TRBJ1-5; D gene: NA; V gene: TRBV6-1; CDR3 protein: CASSDRHHLNQPQHF; CDR3 DNA: TGTGCCAGCAGTGACAGACACCACCTAAATCAGCCCCAGCATTTT
J gene: TRBJ2-5; D gene: TRBD2; V gene: TRBV5-6; CDR3 protein: CASSLLGTSGIIRETQYF; CDR3 DNA: TGTGCCAGCAGTTTACTGGGGACTAGCGGGATTATCAGAGAGACCCAGTACTTC
J gene: TRBJ2-5; D gene: TRBD1; V gene: TRBV5-1; CDR3 protein: CASSPNAGTEETQYF; CDR3 DNA: TGCGCCAGCAGCCCGAACGCCGGGACAGAAGAGACCCAGTACTTC
J gene: TRBJ1-4; D gene: NA; V gene: TRBV7-2; CDR3 protein: CASSPSGGGEKLFF; CDR3 DNA: TGTGCCAGCAGCCCAAGCGGGGGAGGCGAAAAACTGTTTTTT
J gene: TRBJ2-1; D gene: NA; V gene: TRBV5-1; CDR3 protein: CASSLEQWDEQFF; CDR3 DNA: TGCGCCAGCAGCTTGGAACAGTGGGATGAGCAGTTCTTC
J gene: TRBJ2-1; D gene: TRBD2; V gene: TRBV18; CDR3 protein: CASSPKREGYNEQFF; CDR3 DNA: TGTGCCAGCTCACCAAAGCGGGAGGGCTACAATGAGCAGTTCTTC
J gene: TRBJ1-4; D gene: TRBD1; V gene: TRBV5-1; CDR3 protein: CASSLQGAGEKLFF; CDR3 DNA: TGCGCCAGCAGCTTACAGGGGGCGGGTGAAAAACTGTTTTTT
J gene: TRBJ2-5; D gene: NA; V gene: TRBV14; CDR3 protein: CASSNNRVETQYF; CDR3 DNA: TGTGCCAGCAGCAACAACAGGGTTGAGACCCAGTACTTC
J gene: TRBJ1-1; D gene: NA; V gene: TRBV11-2; CDR3 protein: CASSSGREAFF; CDR3 DNA: TGTGCCAGCAGCTCCGGTCGGGAAGCTTTCTTT
J gene: TRBJ1-2; D gene: TRBD1; V gene: TRBV7-2; CDR3 protein: CASSPDRGVYYGYTF; CDR3 DNA: TGTGCCAGCAGTCCAGACAGGGGGGTTTACTATGGCTACACCTTC
J gene: TRBJ1-1; D gene: TRBD1; V gene: TRBV19; CDR3 protein: CASRLTGSTEAFF; CDR3 DNA: TGTGCCAGTAGGTTGACAGGGAGCACTGAAGCTTTCTTT
J gene: TRBJ1-1; D gene: NA; V gene: TRBV6-5; CDR3 protein: CASRRPGNTEAFF; CDR3 DNA: TGTGCCAGCAGGAGACCAGGGAACACTGAAGCTTTCTTT
J gene: TRBJ1-3; D gene: NA; V gene: TRBV5-4; CDR3 protein: CALRDGISGNTIYF; CDR3 DNA: TGTGCCTTGAGGGATGGAATCTCTGGAAACACCATATATTTT
J gene: TRBJ1-1; D gene: TRBD1; V gene: TRBV5-6; CDR3 protein: CASSLGTGLYGTEAFF; CDR3 DNA: TGTGCCAGCAGCTTGGGGACAGGCCTTTACGGCACTGAAGCTTTCTTT
J gene: TRBJ2-3; D gene: NA; V gene: TRBV5-1; CDR3 protein: CASKRDFGDTQYF; CDR3 DNA: TGCGCCAGCAAAAGAGATTTTGGAGATACGCAGTATTTT
J gene: TRBJ2-7; D gene: NA; V gene: TRBV7-9; CDR3 protein: CASSLSGAYEQYF; CDR3 DNA: TGTGCCAGCAGCTTATCAGGGGCCTACGAGCAGTACTTC
J gene: TRBJ1-2; D gene: NA; V gene: TRBV7-2; CDR3 protein: CASSFRGEGYGYTF; CDR3 DNA: TGTGCCAGCAGCTTCAGGGGCGAGGGGTATGGCTACACCTTC
J gene: TRBJ2-7; D gene: TRBD2; V gene: TRBV5-1; CDR3 protein: CASRPRTGGDYEQYF; CDR3 DNA: TGCGCCAGCAGACCACGGACCGGGGGGGACTACGAGCAGTACTTC
J gene: TRBJ2-7; D gene: NA; V gene: TRBV5-4; CDR3 protein: CASSPGNPYEQYF; CDR3 DNA: TGTGCCAGCAGCCCGGGGAATCCTTACGAGCAGTACTTC
J gene: TRBJ1-2; D gene: TRBD1; V gene: TRBV5-6; CDR3 protein: CASSLGSGTGGYGYTF; CDR3 DNA: TGTGCCAGCAGCTTGGGGTCTGGGACAGGGGGCTATGGCTACACCTTC
J gene: TRBJ2-7; D gene: TRBD1; V gene: TRBV5-1; CDR3 protein: CANSLERTGNYEQYF; CDR3 DNA: TGCGCCAACAGCTTGGAGAGGACAGGGAACTACGAGCAGTACTTC
J gene: TRBJ2-1; D gene: NA; V gene: TRBV19; CDR3 protein: CASSIYGAGKNENEQFF; CDR3 DNA: TGTGCCAGTAGTATTTATGGGGCAGGGAAGAACGAGAATGAGCAGTTCTTC
J gene: TRBJ1-2; D gene: TRBD1; V gene: TRBV4-3; CDR3 protein: CASSQSGTGDYGYTF; CDR3 DNA: TGCGCCAGCAGCCAATCCGGGACAGGGGACTATGGCTACACCTTC
J gene: TRBJ1-1; D gene: TRBD1; V gene: TRBV10-3; CDR3 protein: CAIRQPGQVTEAFF; CDR3 DNA: TGTGCCATCAGGCAACCGGGACAGGTCACTGAAGCTTTCTTT
J gene: TRBJ1-3; D gene: TRBD1; V gene: TRBV7-9; CDR3 protein: CASSFPGQELSGNTIYF; CDR3 DNA: TGTGCCAGCAGCTTTCCGGGACAGGAGCTCTCTGGAAACACCATATATTTT
J gene: TRBJ2-1; D gene: NA; V gene: TRBV18; CDR3 protein: CASSLQVKEQFF; CDR3 DNA: TGTGCCAGCTCACTCCAGGTAAAGGAGCAGTTCTTC
J gene: TRBJ2-7; D gene: TRBD1; V gene: TRBV5-1; CDR3 protein: CASSSGQESSYEQYF; CDR3 DNA: TGCGCCAGCAGCTCGGGACAGGAGAGCTCCTACGAGCAGTACTTC
J gene: TRBJ2-5; D gene: NA; V gene: TRBV30; CDR3 protein: CACGSALSGTQYF; CDR3 DNA: TGTGCCTGCGGCTCCGCCCTGTCGGGGACCCAGTACTTC
J gene: TRBJ2-7; D gene: NA; V gene: TRBV5-6; CDR3 protein: CASSFWRPSDEQYF; CDR3 DNA: TGTGCCAGCAGCTTCTGGCGGCCCTCGGACGAGCAGTACTTC
J gene: TRBJ2-7; D gene: TRBD1; V gene: TRBV6-1; CDR3 protein: CASSEPGQLYEQYF; CDR3 DNA: TGTGCCAGCAGTGAGCCGGGACAGCTCTACGAGCAGTACTTC
J gene: TRBJ1-4; D gene: NA; V gene: TRBV5-1; CDR3 protein: CASSLGQDGEKLFF; CDR3 DNA: TGCGCCAGCAGCTTAGGACAAGATGGGGAAAAACTGTTTTTT
J gene: TRBJ1-2; D gene: NA; V gene: TRBV19; CDR3 protein: CASAGSGTKRSYTF; CDR3 DNA: TGTGCCAGTGCCGGATCGGGAACTAAACGGAGCTACACCTTC
J gene: TRBJ1-1; D gene: NA; V gene: TRBV7-9; CDR3 protein: CASSLAGTGQDTEAFF; CDR3 DNA: TGTGCCAGCAGCTTAGCGGGCACAGGGCAGGACACTGAAGCTTTCTTT
J gene: TRBJ2-2; D gene: TRBD1; V gene: TRBV5-4; CDR3 protein: CASSHSTGSGTGELFF; CDR3 DNA: TGTGCCAGCAGCCACTCGACAGGGTCGGGCACCGGGGAGCTGTTTTTT
J gene: TRBJ2-6; D gene: NA; V gene: TRBV5-1; CDR3 protein: CASSFSNSGANVLTF; CDR3 DNA: TGCGCCAGCAGCTTCAGTAACTCTGGGGCCAACGTCCTGACTTTC
J gene: TRBJ1-5; D gene: TRBD1; V gene: TRBV28; CDR3 protein: CASSSDQGARQPQHF; CDR3 DNA: TGTGCCAGCAGTTCAGACCAGGGGGCTCGGCAGCCCCAGCATTTT
J gene: TRBJ1-5; D gene: NA; V gene: TRBV5-6; CDR3 protein: CASSYQGSNQPQHF; CDR3 DNA: TGTGCCAGCAGCTATCAGGGCAGCAATCAGCCCCAGCATTTT
J gene: TRBJ1-4; D gene: TRBD1; V gene: TRBV15; CDR3 protein: CATSSLDRGTNEKLFF; CDR3 DNA: TGTGCCACCAGCAGCCTCGACAGGGGAACTAATGAAAAACTGTTTTTT
J gene: TRBJ1-6; D gene: NA; V gene: TRBV9; CDR3 protein: CASSAALDSPLHF; CDR3 DNA: TGTGCCAGCAGCGCCGCACTGGATTCACCCCTCCACTTT
J gene: TRBJ1-2; D gene: TRBD1; V gene: TRBV5-1; CDR3 protein: CASSLRGTAGEGYTF; CDR3 DNA: TGCGCCAGCAGCTTGCGCGGGACAGCGGGAGAGGGCTACACCTTC
J gene: TRBJ2-5; D gene: NA; V gene: TRBV25-1; CDR3 protein: CASSDPRVQETQYF; CDR3 DNA: TGTGCCAGCAGTGATCCCAGGGTGCAAGAGACCCAGTACTTC
J gene: TRBJ2-3; D gene: TRBD1; V gene: TRBV13; CDR3 protein: CASSPHPLGQGSADTQYF; CDR3 DNA: TGTGCCAGCAGCCCCCACCCCCTCGGACAGGGAAGCGCAGATACGCAGTATTTT
J gene: TRBJ2-7; D gene: TRBD2; V gene: TRBV7-8; CDR3 protein: CASTLERGGYEQYF; CDR3 DNA: TGTGCCAGCACCCTGGAGCGGGGAGGTTACGAGCAGTACTTC
J gene: TRBJ1-6; D gene: NA; V gene: TRBV5-1; CDR3 protein: CASSPRRGDSPLHF; CDR3 DNA: TGCGCCAGCAGCCCGCGTCGGGGGGATTCACCCCTCCACTTT
J gene: TRBJ1-1; D gene: NA; V gene: TRBV2; CDR3 protein: CASVFGRGNTEAFF; CDR3 DNA: TGTGCCAGCGTTTTCGGAAGGGGGAACACTGAAGCTTTCTTT